These 9 T cell receptor beta chains originate from one sample sequenced in a study of identical twins. In TCRdb, the 5' RACE reads were re-called with MiXCR into one record per CDR3 protein. The repertoire holds over 250,000 distinct CDR3 sequences, with roughly 9% as singletons. The same sample was also used in a study of yellow fever vaccine responses in identical twins.

The sequenced sample consisted of CD8+ T cells sorted from blood. The receptors derive from a woman younger than 35 in good health.

In this sample, this clonotype turned up a few times. The V gene is TRBV20-1, the J gene TRBJ2-1; TRBD1 agrees at 8 bases. V trimming: 5 bases; J trimming: 4 bases; junction bases outside the gene matches: 19. CDR3 length equals 18 residues. Per the germline V gene, CDR1 is DFQATT and CDR2 is SNEGSKA (reference sequence). The CDR3 DNA is TGCAGTGCTCTTATAGTCTTGGTGGACAGGGTGTTGTACAATGAGCAGTTCTTC. Translated: CSALIVLVDRVLYNEQFF.

This clonotype has just a few counts. V usage is TRBV7-2 and J usage is TRBJ1-2; no reliable D call. Per germline, CDR1 SGHTA and CDR2 FQGNSA. V gave up 7 bases and J gave up 6 bases, with 12 bases separating them. The CDR3 totals 12 residues. CDR3 nucleotide sequence: TGTGCCAGCACTCAACAGACGAATGGCTACACCTTC. This translates into CASTQQTNGYTF.

The rearrangement links TRBV2 to TRBJ2-3; D is undetermined. Trimming removed 5 bases from V and 4 bases from J, with 10 bases in between. CDR3 size: 13 residues. CDR1 and CDR2 (germline): SNHLY, FYNNEI. Here the CDR3 DNA reads TGTGCCAGCAGTCCGGATTCCTCAGATACGCAGTATTTT. It codes for CASSPDSSDTQYF.

The chain combines TRBV4-2 with TRBJ2-7; 9 bases align to TRBD1. Germline V gene data show CDR1 as LGHNA and CDR2 as YNFKEQ. J was trimmed by 2 bases and V by 0 bases; bases with no gene match: 5. The CDR3 has 16 amino acids. The CDR3 nucleotides read TGTGCCAGCAGCCAAGATCGGGGGACAGGGACCTACGAGCAGTACTTC. As protein: CASSQDRGTGTYEQYF.

The chain links TRBV2 to TRBJ2-7; the match to TRBD1 covers 7 bases. J lost 0 bases, V lost 3 bases, and 11 bases had no gene match. The CDR3 consists of 17 residues. Germline V gene lookup returns CDR1 SNHLY and CDR2 FYNNEI. As DNA, the CDR3 is TGTGCCAGCAGTGATCCCACCGGGGACAGCCACTCCTACGAGCAGTACTTC. Its translation: CASSDPTGDSHSYEQYF.

The chain carries TRBV6-2 or TRBV6-3 and TRBJ2-1, with 8 bases matching TRBD2. The V and J ends lost 6 bases and 1 base, in that order; junction bases with no gene match: 8. CDR1 is MNHEY and CDR2 is SVGEGT in the germline V gene. The CDR3 runs 16 residues. The CDR3 loop is CASRPLGTRSYNEQFF. The CDR3 DNA reads TGTGCCAGCAGACCCTTAGGGACTAGGTCCTACAATGAGCAGTTCTTC.

The gene calls are TRBV4-1 and TRBJ2-1; TRBD2 aligns across 7 bases. The CDR3 is 14 residues long. Germline assignment: CDR1 MGHRA and CDR2 YSYEKL. The V segment lost 6 bases and the J segment 2 bases; nucleotides outside the gene matches: 4. CDR3 in amino acids: CASSQRGAYNEQFF. CDR3 sequence (DNA): TGCGCCAGCAGTCAGCGGGGAGCCTACAATGAGCAGTTCTTC.

The sample holds many counts of this clonotype. This chain connects TRBV15 to TRBJ2-7, with D unclear. Germline lookup yields CDR1 LNHNV and CDR2 YYDKDF (reference sequence). The V end lost 4 bases, the J end lost 3 bases, and 10 bases lay between the germline ends. The CDR3 spans 13 residues. The CDR3 nucleotides are TGTGCCACCAGCATAGAGGTAGACTACGAGCAGTACTTC. Encoded protein: CATSIEVDYEQYF.

The chain combines TRBV4-3 with TRBJ2-3; perhaps TRBD1 as D (6 bases). The CDR3 loop spans 14 amino acids. Trimming shortened V by 3 bases and J by 8 bases, and 15 bases separated the two germline ends. CDR1 and CDR2 from the germline V gene are LGHNA and YSLEER. The CDR3 sequence is CASSQQGLGATQYF. The CDR3 DNA reads as TGCGCCAGCAGCCAGCAGGGGTTGGGAGCTACGCAGTATTTT.